Below, 30 T cell receptor beta chains from the same sample are listed, as sequenced in a study of blood T cell repertoires in COVID-19. Method: immunoSEQ multiplex PCR; TCRdb's copy keeps in-frame clones and lacks some. Of approximately 190,000 clones in the sample, 80% were seen once. The source material was peripheral blood. These receptors all stem from a man aged 60 to 75 with acute or convalescent COVID-19.

The chain couples TRBV4-3 to TRBJ1-1, with 7 bases fitting TRBD1. The germline CDR1 and CDR2 sequences are LGHNA and YSLEER. Trimming at V came to 4 bases and at J to 1 base, leaving 3 bases not matched to a gene. This CDR3 is built from 14 residues. This CDR3 is CASSLGQRNTEAFF. CDR3 nucleotides: TGCGCCAGCAGCCTGGGACAGAGGAACACTGAAGCTTTCTTT.

The genes are TRBV10-2 and TRBJ1-5; 8 bases fit TRBD1. CDR1 WSHSY and CDR2 SAAADI come from the germline V gene. This CDR3 has 14 amino acids. V shed 7 bases, J shed 5 bases, and the junction held 7 bases outside the gene matches. The CDR3 sequence: CASIPGTGYQPQHF. DNA of the CDR3: TGCGCCAGCATCCCCGGGACAGGATATCAGCCCCAGCATTTT.

The V gene is TRBV6-2 or TRBV6-3, the J gene TRBJ1-1, with D hard to call. This CDR3 region has 14 residues. V lost 2 bases and J 1 base, leaving 8 bases between the germline ends. Germline V gene lookup returns CDR1 MNHEY and CDR2 SVGEGT. Here the CDR3 reads CASSYGHQNTEAFF. The CDR3 nucleotides are TGTGCCAGCAGTTACGGGCACCAGAACACTGAAGCTTTCTTT.

V is TRBV28 and J is TRBJ2-5; TRBD1 agrees at 7 bases. The CDR3 has 12 residues. J lost 7 bases, V lost 6 bases, and 5 bases had no gene match. Germline CDR1 and CDR2: MDHEN and SYDVKM. CDR3 amino acids: CASRTGLGTQYF. CDR3 nucleotides: TGTGCCAGCAGGACAGGGCTAGGGACCCAGTACTTC.

As DNA, the CDR3 is TGCGCCAGCAGCAAGGGAGTGGCGAGGGTGAACACTGAAGCTTTCTTT. Its protein product is CASSKGVARVNTEAFF. This chain joins TRBV5-1 and TRBJ1-1; D gene unclear. This CDR3 spans 16 amino acids. The germline V gene has CDR1 SGHRS and CDR2 YFSETQ. With 4 bases removed from V and 0 bases from J, the gap between germline ends came to 16 bases.

V and J are TRBV5-1 and TRBJ2-3; tentative D call: TRBD1 (5 bases). The V gene's germline CDR1 is SGHRS and CDR2 YFSETQ. Trimming cost V 0 bases and J 1 base, with 12 bases left between them. The CDR3 length is 16 residues. The CDR3 sequence is CASSLGGLPGTDTQYF. The CDR3 DNA reads TGCGCCAGCAGCTTGGGGGGCCTCCCTGGCACAGATACGCAGTATTTT. Complete variable domain (other parts from reference TRBV5-1 and TRBJ2-3): KAGVTQTPRYLIKTRGQQVTLSCSPISGHRSVSWYQQTPGQGLQFLFEYFSETQRNKGNFPGRFSGRQFSNSRSEMNVSTLELGDSALYLCASSLGGLPGTDTQYFGPGTRLTVL.

The chain recombines TRBV10-1 with TRBJ1-2; D may be TRBD1 (5 bases). Germline CDR1 reads WNHNN; CDR2 reads SYGVQD (reference sequence). The ends were cut back, 3 bases at V and 4 bases at J, with 12 bases in the middle. The CDR3 is made up of 14 amino acids. This chain's CDR3 is CASSDLDTTYGYTF. The CDR3 nucleotides read TGCGCCAGCAGTGATTTGGACACGACCTATGGCTACACCTTC.

This clone was seen just once. V usage is TRBV4-2 and J usage is TRBJ2-3; TRBD2 matches 9 bases. J gave up 1 base and V 4 bases, and 3 bases lay outside the gene matches. Germline loops: CDR1 LGHNA, CDR2 YNFKEQ. CDR3 length: 15 residues. CDR3 residues: CASSRAGGGTDTQYF. The CDR3 DNA reads TGTGCCAGCAGCCGAGCGGGGGGCGGCACAGATACGCAGTATTTT.

J is TRBJ1-1 and V is TRBV15; no definite D call. The germline CDR1 and CDR2 sequences are LNHNV and YYDKDF (reference sequence). This CDR3 is built from 14 residues. Trimming removed 1 base from V and 3 bases from J, with 9 bases in between. CDR3 in amino acids: CATSRVRGYTEAFF. As DNA, the CDR3 is TGTGCCACCAGCAGAGTCCGGGGATACACTGAAGCTTTCTTT.

The J gene is TRBJ2-2, the V gene TRBV6-5; a weak D match, TRBD1 (5 bases). CDR1 and CDR2 from the germline V gene are MNHEY and SVGAGI. The CDR3 loop spans 13 amino acids. V was cut by 8 bases and J by 4 bases, with 11 bases left in between. CDR3 coding DNA: TGTGCCAGCTCTGGGGCCGTCACCGGGGAGCTGTTTTTT. Translated: CASSGAVTGELFF.

Regarding this clone: One end of the junction does not line up with germline, which may come from a read error. The CDR3 is CASSPTGTALSSF. CDR3 DNA sequence: TGTGCCAGCAGTCCAACCGGGACAGCACTTTCCTCTTTC. The chain couples TRBV2 to TRBJ1-2; 7 positions match TRBD1. In germline, CDR1 is SNHLY, CDR2 FYNNEI. The CDR3 sequence is 13 residues long.

The chain is built from TRBV29-1 and TRBJ1-2; D not resolved. This CDR3 region has 13 residues. V was cut by 4 bases and J by 4 bases, with 13 bases left in between. The germline V gene has CDR1 SQVTM and CDR2 ANQGSEA. The CDR3 nucleotides read TGCAGCGTTGGCACAGCCTATATCTATGGCTACACCTTC. Residues: CSVGTAYIYGYTF.

The chain recombines TRBV19 with TRBJ1-3; 7 bases line up with TRBD1. V was clipped by 6 bases and J by 2 bases; unmatched bases: 1. Germline assignment: CDR1 LNHDA and CDR2 SQIVND (reference sequence). This CDR3 region has 13 residues. The CDR3 bases are TGTGCCAGTAGAGACAGGGCTGGAAACACCATATATTTT. This translates into CASRDRAGNTIYF.

This chain joins TRBV9 and TRBJ2-2, with D maybe TRBD1 (6 bases). This CDR3 is built from 16 residues. Germline V gene lookup returns CDR1 SGDLS and CDR2 YYNGEE. V was shortened by 1 base and J by 4 bases, with 14 bases between the two germline ends. In DNA form, the CDR3 reads TGTGCCAGCAGCGTATTAGGGGGAGTGGGCACCGGGGAGCTGTTTTTT. This sequence encodes CASSVLGGVGTGELFF.

The V gene is TRBV10-2, the J gene TRBJ1-1; tentatively, D is TRBD1 (6 bases). Trimming left V 3 bases short and J 1 base short, with 12 bases between. This CDR3 has 15 amino acids. CDR1 and CDR2 (germline): WSHSY, SAAADI. CDR3 residues: CASSDGGAGNTEAFF. DNA for the CDR3: TGCGCCAGCAGTGATGGGGGGGCGGGGAACACTGAAGCTTTCTTT.

The chain carries TRBV3-1 (or the pseudogene TRBV3-2) and TRBJ2-2, with 10 bases aligning to TRBD1. The CDR3 spans 16 residues. Per the germline V gene, CDR1 is LGHDT and CDR2 is YNNKEL (reference sequence). Losses at the gene ends were 4 bases for V and 5 bases for J; bases not matched to a gene: 7. CDR3 in amino acids: CASSRPTGGRTGELFF. The CDR3 DNA sequence: TGTGCCAGCAGCCGGCCGACAGGGGGCCGTACCGGGGAGCTGTTTTTT.

V usage is TRBV12-3 or TRBV12-4 and J usage is TRBJ2-3; no clear D gene. Trimming stripped 1 base from V and 8 bases from J, with 7 bases between. This CDR3 region has 12 residues. Written as DNA, the CDR3 is TGTGCCAGCAGTTTAGTGCGTTTTACGCAGTATTTT. Amino acids: CASSLVRFTQYF.

V is TRBV10-1 and J is TRBJ2-3, with no clear D. Trimming removed 6 bases at V and 2 bases at J, with 6 bases between. Germline V gene data show CDR1 as WNHNN and CDR2 as SYGVQD (reference sequence). This CDR3 spans 12 amino acids. For the CDR3, the DNA is TGCGCCAGCAGAATAATCACAGATACGCAGTATTTT. Translated: CASRIITDTQYF.

V usage is TRBV12-3 or TRBV12-4 and J usage is TRBJ1-1; D is perhaps TRBD1 (6 bases). CDR3 length equals 12 residues. V was shortened by 6 bases and J by 7 bases, with 12 bases between the two germline ends. CDR3 nucleotides: TGTGCCAGCAGCACCGGGACAAGTGAAGCTTTCTTT. Amino acids: CASSTGTSEAFF.

The chain has TRBV9 and TRBJ2-2; a possible D gene is TRBD2 (5 bases). Germline V gene lookup returns CDR1 SGDLS and CDR2 YYNGEE. Trimming took off 4 bases at V and 4 bases at J, with 8 bases between the two ends. This CDR3 region has 13 residues. CDR3 DNA: TGTGCCAGCAGCAGGAGCGGCACCGGGGAGCTGTTTTTT. Translated: CASSRSGTGELFF.

V usage is TRBV7-9 and J usage is TRBJ2-1; D may be TRBD2 (5 bases). The germline CDR1 and CDR2 sequences are SEHNR and FQNEAQ (reference sequence). The CDR3 runs to 18 residues. Trimming removed 4 bases from V and 1 base from J, with 20 bases in between. CDR3 in DNA: TGTGCCAGCAGCTCCCCTGGGTTTTCGGGAACTTCCTACAATGAGCAGTTCTTC. It codes for CASSSPGFSGTSYNEQFF.

The rearrangement links TRBV6-2 or TRBV6-3 to TRBJ1-1; D is ambiguous. This CDR3 has 18 amino acids. Germline V gene lookup returns CDR1 MNHEY and CDR2 SVGEGT. The V and J ends lost 0 bases and 2 bases respectively, with 19 bases between them. This chain's CDR3 is CASSYSIVGQEANTEAFF. The CDR3 region has the DNA TGTGCCAGCAGTTACTCGATAGTTGGGCAGGAGGCCAACACTGAAGCTTTCTTT.

The J gene is TRBJ2-3, the V gene TRBV9, with 7 bases aligning to TRBD2. V lost 4 bases and J lost 6; bases outside the gene matches: 20. This CDR3 has 18 amino acids. CDR1 is SGDLS, CDR2 YYNGEE, per germline. The CDR3 protein is CASSSTFGRGPSADTQYF. CDR3 bases: TGTGCCAGCAGCTCAACATTTGGGAGGGGCCCCTCGGCCGATACGCAGTATTTT.

CDR3 in DNA: TGTGCCAGCAGCAGCCGGGACAGGGGGCTTAATGAGCAGTTCTTC. Protein: CASSSRDRGLNEQFF. The chain links TRBV7-3 to TRBJ2-1; TRBD1 matches at 12 bases. CDR1 is SGHTA, CDR2 FQGTGA, per germline. V was pared by 5 bases and J by 7 bases, with 6 bases of the junction left unmatched. The CDR3 consists of 15 residues. Looking up the rest from reference TRBV7-3 and TRBJ2-1 gives the full variable domain: GAGVSQTPSNKVTEKGKYVELRCDPISGHTALYWYRQSLGQGPEFLIYFQGTGAADDSGLPNDRFFAVRPEGSVSTLKIQRTERGDSAVYLCASSSRDRGLNEQFFGPGTRLTVL.

This clone occurred a few times. This chain uses TRBV6-5 with TRBJ1-3; TRBD1 matches 7 bases. Germline assignment: CDR1 MNHEY and CDR2 SVGAGI. CDR3 length equals 15 residues. J was trimmed by 0 bases and V by 5 bases; bases with no gene match: 4. Here the CDR3 DNA reads TGTGCCAGCAGTCCAAGGGACAGCTCTGGAAACACCATATATTTT. Its translation: CASSPRDSSGNTIYF.

This clone was seen a single time. The V gene is TRBV5-1, the J gene TRBJ1-5, with TRBD1 matching over 10 bases. CDR1 is SGHRS, CDR2 YFSETQ, per germline. Unmatched junction bases numbered 4, after V lost 0 bases and J lost 7 bases. The CDR3 length is 15 residues. CDR3 in amino acids: CASSLGQGADQPQHF. The CDR3 nucleotides are TGCGCCAGCAGCTTGGGACAGGGGGCCGACCAGCCCCAGCATTTT.

The chain recombines TRBV18 with TRBJ1-4; 9 positions agree with TRBD1. Per germline, CDR1 KGHSH and CDR2 LQKENI. After removal of 2 bases from V and 3 bases from J, the junction contained 4 bases not matched to a gene. CDR3 length: 16 amino acids. CDR3 sequence reads: CASSPGRTGANEKLFF. The CDR3 DNA follows: TGTGCCAGCTCACCAGGTCGGACAGGGGCTAATGAAAAACTGTTTTTT.

This chain uses TRBV5-6 with TRBJ2-1; 11 positions agree with TRBD2. The CDR3 covers 18 residues. V shed 4 bases and J 4 bases; nucleotides not matched to a gene: 13. Germline V gene data show CDR1 as SGHDT and CDR2 as YYEEEE. The DNA for the CDR3 is TGTGCCAGCAGCCTAGAACTATCTCCTAGCGGGAGGTACAATGAGCAGTTCTTC. Protein: CASSLELSPSGRYNEQFF. Full variable domain (rest looked up from reference TRBV5-6 and TRBJ2-1): DAGVTQSPTHLIKTRGQQVTLRCSPKSGHDTVSWYQQALGQGPQFIFQYYEEEERQRGNFPDRFSGHQFPNYSSELNVNALLLGDSALYLCASSLELSPSGRYNEQFFGPGTRLTVL.

This clone has just a few counts. The V and J genes are TRBV2 and TRBJ1-1; D perhaps matches TRBD1 (6 bases). This CDR3 has 12 residues. Germline lookup yields CDR1 SNHLY and CDR2 FYNNEI. The V end was cut by 4 bases, the J end by 4 bases, with 7 bases between. The DNA of the CDR3 is TGTGCCAGCAGTGCACAGGGCACTGAAGCTTTCTTT. Protein: CASSAQGTEAFF.

The V and J genes are TRBV6-5 and TRBJ2-3; the D gene is possibly TRBD1 (5 bases). The V gene lost 7 bases and the J gene lost 6 bases, with 11 bases spanning the gap. The CDR3 covers 12 residues. Looked up from germline, CDR1 is MNHEY and CDR2 is SVGAGI. CDR3 sequence: CASTSKGDTQYF. The CDR3 nucleotides read TGTGCCAGCACTAGTAAGGGGGATACGCAGTATTTT.